The entry below gives a single T cell receptor (beta chain) sequence along with its context. Its antigen is unknown. The data belong to a study of T-cell memory formation after mild COVID-19. Overall study: TCR clusters showed largely donor specificity. Findings of the study overall: Cross-reactive memory appears to have joined, as suggested by some responding clones showing up in pre-infection memory. Researchers report contracting CD4+ clones mostly in CM and EM, with CD8+ clones in EMRA.

The CDR3 covers 15 residues. Trimming took 1 base from V and 6 from J, leaving 13 bases between them. Germline CDR1 LGHNA, CDR2 YNFKEQ. 5'RACE, which relied on constant-segment primers, yielded TCR alpha and TCR beta cDNA libraries carrying sample barcodes and UMIs. TCRdb fed the 5' RACE reads into MiXCR, producing one record per CDR3 protein. The sample has approximately 250,000 distinct CDR3 sequences; around 15% are singletons. V gene TRBV4-2 combines with J gene TRBJ2-1; the D gene could be TRBD1 or TRBD2 (6 bases each). The clonotype originates from a man aged 18-30 years who had mild COVID-19 (a few samples of this study predate the infection). Cell type and time point are not known. The sample consisted of PBMCs or a T cell subset sorted from them (not recorded which). The CDR3 coding sequence is TGTGCCAGCAGCCAAGTCGTGGGGGGCGGCAATGAGCAGTTCTTC. This translates into CASSQVVGGGNEQFF.